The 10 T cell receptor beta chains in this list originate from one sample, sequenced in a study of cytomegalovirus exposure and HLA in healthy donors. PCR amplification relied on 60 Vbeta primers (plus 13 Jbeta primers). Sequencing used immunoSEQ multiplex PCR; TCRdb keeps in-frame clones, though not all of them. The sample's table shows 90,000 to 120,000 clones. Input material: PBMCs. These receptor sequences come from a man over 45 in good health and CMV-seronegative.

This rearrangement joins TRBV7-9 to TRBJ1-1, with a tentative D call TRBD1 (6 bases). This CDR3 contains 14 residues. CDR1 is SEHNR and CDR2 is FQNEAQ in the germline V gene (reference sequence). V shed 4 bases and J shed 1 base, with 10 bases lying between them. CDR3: CASSSRGTNTEAFF. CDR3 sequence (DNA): TGTGCCAGCAGCTCCAGGGGCACGAACACTGAAGCTTTCTTT. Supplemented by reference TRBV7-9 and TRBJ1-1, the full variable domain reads DTGVSQNPRHKITKRGQNVTFRCDPISEHNRLYWYRQTLGQGPEFLTYFQNEAQLEKSRLLSDRFSAERPKGSFSTLEIQRTEQGDSAMYLCASSSRGTNTEAFFGQGTRLTVV.

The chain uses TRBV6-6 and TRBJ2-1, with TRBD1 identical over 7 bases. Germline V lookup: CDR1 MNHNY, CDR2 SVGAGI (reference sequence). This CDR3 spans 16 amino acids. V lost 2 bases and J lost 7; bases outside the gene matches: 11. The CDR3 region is CASSYPGQPIANEQFF. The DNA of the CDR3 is TGTGCCAGCAGTTACCCGGGACAGCCCATCGCTAATGAGCAGTTCTTC.

The CDR3 loop reads CASSPSGRDTEAFF. CDR3 bases: TGTGCCAGCTCACCGAGCGGGCGGGATACTGAAGCTTTCTTT. This chain uses TRBV18 with TRBJ1-1; the D is unclear. CDR1 KGHSH and CDR2 LQKENI come from the germline V gene. The CDR3 runs to 14 residues. Trimming took off 3 bases at V and 5 bases at J, with 13 bases between the two ends.

The CDR3 protein is CASSDPRSTYGYTF. CDR3 DNA sequence: TGTGCCAGCAGTGACCCCCGCAGTACCTATGGCTACACCTTC. The chain has TRBV25-1 and TRBJ1-2; no definite D call. The V and J ends lost 3 bases and 4 bases respectively, with 12 bases between them. In germline, CDR1 is MGHDK, CDR2 SYGVNS. This CDR3 is 14 amino acids long.

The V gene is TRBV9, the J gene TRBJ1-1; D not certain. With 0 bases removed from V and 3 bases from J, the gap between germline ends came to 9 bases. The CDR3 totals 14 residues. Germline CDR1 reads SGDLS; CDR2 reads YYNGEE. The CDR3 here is CASSVGAVHTEAFF. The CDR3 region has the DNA TGTGCCAGCAGCGTAGGGGCAGTACACACTGAAGCTTTCTTT.

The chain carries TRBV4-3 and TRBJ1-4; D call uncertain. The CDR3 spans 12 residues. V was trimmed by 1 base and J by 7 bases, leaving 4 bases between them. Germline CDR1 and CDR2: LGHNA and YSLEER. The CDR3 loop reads CASSQVGEKLFF. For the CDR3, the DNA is TGCGCCAGCAGCCAAGTCGGTGAAAAACTGTTTTTT.

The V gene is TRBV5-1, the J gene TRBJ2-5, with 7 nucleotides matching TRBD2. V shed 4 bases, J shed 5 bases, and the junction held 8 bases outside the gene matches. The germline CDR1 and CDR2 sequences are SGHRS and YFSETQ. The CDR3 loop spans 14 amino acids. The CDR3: CASSQTSPRETQYF. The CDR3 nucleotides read TGCGCCAGCAGCCAGACTAGCCCGCGGGAGACCCAGTACTTC.

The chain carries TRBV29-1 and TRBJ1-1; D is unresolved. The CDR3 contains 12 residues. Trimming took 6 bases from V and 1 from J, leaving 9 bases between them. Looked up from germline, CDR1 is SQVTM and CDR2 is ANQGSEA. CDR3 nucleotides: TGCAGCGTGGACTCAAGGAACACTGAAGCTTTCTTT. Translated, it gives CSVDSRNTEAFF.

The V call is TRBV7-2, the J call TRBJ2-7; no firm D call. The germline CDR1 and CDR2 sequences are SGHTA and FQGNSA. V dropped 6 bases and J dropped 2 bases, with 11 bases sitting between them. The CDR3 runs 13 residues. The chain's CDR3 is CASSFARAYEQYF. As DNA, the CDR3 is TGTGCCAGCAGTTTTGCGAGAGCCTACGAGCAGTACTTC. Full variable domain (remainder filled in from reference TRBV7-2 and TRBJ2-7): GAGVSQSPSNKVTEKGKDVELRCDPISGHTALYWYRQSLGQGLEFLIYFQGNSAPDKSGLPSDRFSAERTGGSVSTLTIQRTQQEDSAVYLCASSFARAYEQYFGPGTRLTVT.

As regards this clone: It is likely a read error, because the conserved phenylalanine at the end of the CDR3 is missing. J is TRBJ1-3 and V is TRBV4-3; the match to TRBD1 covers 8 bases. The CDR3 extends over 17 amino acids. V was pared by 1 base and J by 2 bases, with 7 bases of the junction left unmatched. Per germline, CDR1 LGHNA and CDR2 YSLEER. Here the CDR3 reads CASSQGPGQGPGNTIYS. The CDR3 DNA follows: TGCGCCAGCAGCCAAGGCCCAGGACAGGGACCTGGAAACACCATATATTCT.